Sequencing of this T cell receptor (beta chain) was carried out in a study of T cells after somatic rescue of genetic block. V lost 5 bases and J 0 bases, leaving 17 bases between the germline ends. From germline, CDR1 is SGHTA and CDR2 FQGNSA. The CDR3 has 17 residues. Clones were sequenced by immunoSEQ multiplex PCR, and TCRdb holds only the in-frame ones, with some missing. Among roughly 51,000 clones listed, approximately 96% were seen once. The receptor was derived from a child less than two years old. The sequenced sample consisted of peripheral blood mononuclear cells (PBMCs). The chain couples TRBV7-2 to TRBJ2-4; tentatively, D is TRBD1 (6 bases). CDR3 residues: CASSASETGLAKNIQYF. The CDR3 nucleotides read TGTGCCAGCAGCGCGTCCGAGACAGGTTTAGCCAAAAACATTCAGTACTTC.